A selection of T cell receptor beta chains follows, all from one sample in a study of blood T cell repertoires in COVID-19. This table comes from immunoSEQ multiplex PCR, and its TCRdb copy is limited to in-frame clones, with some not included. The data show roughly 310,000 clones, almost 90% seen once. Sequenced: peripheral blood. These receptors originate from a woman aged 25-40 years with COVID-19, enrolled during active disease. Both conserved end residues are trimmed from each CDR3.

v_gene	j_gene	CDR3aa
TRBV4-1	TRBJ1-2	ASSQTTGNYYGYT
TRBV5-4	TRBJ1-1	ASRTAYTEAF
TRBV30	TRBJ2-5	AWSGRDRGLETQY
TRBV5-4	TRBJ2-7	ASSLGTSGRSSYEQY
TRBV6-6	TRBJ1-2	ASSPRGQGSYGYT
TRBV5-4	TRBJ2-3	ASSLLRSADTQY
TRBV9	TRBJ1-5	ASSAGSRNQPQH
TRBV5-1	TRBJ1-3	ASSLTEVSGNTIY
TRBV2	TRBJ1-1	ASSESGFNTEAF
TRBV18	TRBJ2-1	ASSPRRGTSGSRGDEQF
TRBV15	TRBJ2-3	ATSTELTGASGGTQY
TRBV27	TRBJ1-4	ASSVWGTGTGRGRNEKLF
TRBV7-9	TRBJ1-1	ASSLAGTDQAF
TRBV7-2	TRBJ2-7	ASSLVGAREQY
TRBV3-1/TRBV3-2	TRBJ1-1	ASSQMIGSEAF
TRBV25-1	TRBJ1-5	ASRGDTNQPQH
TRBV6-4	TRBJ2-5	ASSAESQETQY
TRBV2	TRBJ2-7	ASSGASETYEQY
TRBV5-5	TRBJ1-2	ASSFLSRIYGYT
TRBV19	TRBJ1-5	ASSIRDTHQPQH
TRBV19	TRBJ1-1	ASSWQGGLNTEAF
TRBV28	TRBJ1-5	ASSIRTGQNQPQH
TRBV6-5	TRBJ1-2	ASRDRVSYT
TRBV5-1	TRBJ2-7	ASRGLAGDSYEQY
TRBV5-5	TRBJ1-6	ASSIIRTGAESPLH
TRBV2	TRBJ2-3	ASSDGLAGDTQY
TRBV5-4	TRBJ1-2	ASSRKTASNYGYT
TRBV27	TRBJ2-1	ASSFQGYNEQF
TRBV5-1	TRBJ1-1	ASSIQGNTEAF
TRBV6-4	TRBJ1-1	ASSDGARRL
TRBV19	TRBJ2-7	ASRTVAGDSEQY